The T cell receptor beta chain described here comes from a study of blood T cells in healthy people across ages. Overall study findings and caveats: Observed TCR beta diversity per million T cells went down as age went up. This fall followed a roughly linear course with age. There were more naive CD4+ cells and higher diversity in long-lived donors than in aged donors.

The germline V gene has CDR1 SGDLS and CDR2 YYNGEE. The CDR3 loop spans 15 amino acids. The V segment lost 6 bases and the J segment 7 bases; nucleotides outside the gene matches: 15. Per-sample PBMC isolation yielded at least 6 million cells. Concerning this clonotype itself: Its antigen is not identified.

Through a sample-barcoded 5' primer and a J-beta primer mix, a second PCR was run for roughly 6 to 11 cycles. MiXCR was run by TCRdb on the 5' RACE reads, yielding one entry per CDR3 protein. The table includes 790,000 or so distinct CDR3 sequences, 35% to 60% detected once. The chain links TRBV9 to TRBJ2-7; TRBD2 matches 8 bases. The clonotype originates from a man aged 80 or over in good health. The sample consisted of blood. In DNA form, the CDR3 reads TGTGCCAGCAACCTTCTAGCGGGTTTTGGGGATGAGCAGTACTTC. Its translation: CASNLLAGFGDEQYF.